This TCR beta chain was obtained from a study of blood T cell repertoires in COVID-19. For the study at large: Whether acute or convalescent, the COVID-19 samples came from the United States, Italy and Spain. In each case, the material was cDNA or gDNA derived from T cells, B-cell-depleted T cells, or PBMCs.

CDR1 and CDR2 (germline): KGHSH, LQKENI. V lost 6 bases and J 2 bases, leaving 14 bases between the germline ends. The CDR3 contains 15 residues. Per the original data handling: Using reference gene primer amplification, nucleated cell counts were estimated. Method: immunoSEQ multiplex PCR; TCRdb's copy keeps in-frame clones and lacks some. The V and J calls and the clone size are those of that table, but D and trimming were determined from the DNA. Of some 74,000 clones in the sample, 75% to 85% were seen once. The chain couples TRBV18 to TRBJ1-5; TRBD1 is a possible D gene (6 bases). Sequenced: peripheral blood. This clonotype originated in an elderly man with acute or convalescent COVID-19. CDR3 DNA: TGTGCCAGCTCGCCCCTACAGGGACGCAATCAGCCCCAGCATTTT. This encodes CASSPLQGRNQPQHF.